Sequencing of this T cell receptor (beta chain) was carried out in a study of T-cell reconstitution after alpha-beta-depleted transplantation in children. The V gene end was trimmed by 4 bases and the J gene end by 1 base; junction bases not matched to a gene: 6. Looked up from germline, CDR1 is MGHDK and CDR2 is SYGVNS. The CDR3 consists of 15 residues. The authors prepared the TCRbeta library with unique molecular identifiers. TCRdb independently ran MiXCR on the PCR reads; one entry per CDR3 protein. This sample has some 220,000 distinct CDR3 sequences, with 8% to 9.5% found just once. This clonotype was counted at least ten times.

The TCR sequence derives from a human donor who donated a stem cell graft to a child with acute lymphoblastic leukemia. The starting material was PBMCs from the stem cell graft donor, obtained from the stem cell graft. This chain links TRBV25-1 with TRBJ2-5; 7 bases align to TRBD1. CDR3 amino acids: CASSGGQNLQETQYF. DNA of the CDR3: TGTGCCAGCAGTGGGGGACAGAACCTCCAAGAGACCCAGTACTTC.